The next 28 T cell receptor beta chains were all read from a single sample in a study of T cells in Graves' hyperthyroidism and ophthalmopathy. What was amplified from RNA transcripts were TCR beta CDR3 regions. During a first-round RT-PCR of the TCR CDR3, the HTBI primer set was used. TCRdb independently ran MiXCR on the multiplex PCR reads; one entry per CDR3 protein. This sample carries approximately 380,000 distinct CDR3 sequences, approximately 20% of them seen once, and the ten largest clones take 3.7%. The sample was blood. These TCRs come from a woman between 18 and 30 years old with Graves' hyperthyroidism.

This clonotype was seen many times. The chain links TRBV6-1 to TRBJ1-1; weak D call: TRBD1 (6 bases). Germline V gives CDR1 MNHNS, CDR2 SASEGT. The CDR3 has 15 residues. The V end was cut by 3 bases, the J end by 0 bases, with 11 bases between. The CDR3 loop is CASSDPGQMNTEAFF. The CDR3 DNA reads TGTGCCAGCAGTGACCCCGGACAGATGAACACTGAAGCTTTCTTT.

The V call is TRBV6-1, the J call TRBJ1-2; D gene unclear. Germline CDR1 MNHNS, CDR2 SASEGT. This CDR3 is 14 amino acids long. V dropped 2 bases and J dropped 8 bases, with 15 bases sitting between them. In DNA form, the CDR3 reads TGTGCCAGCAGTGAACAGCCCAGCTATTACGGCTACACCTTC. Translated: CASSEQPSYYGYTF.

This clonotype was recorded many times. This sequence joins TRBV20-1 and TRBJ2-5, with 8 bases aligning to TRBD1. This CDR3 has 17 amino acids. Germline V gene sequence: CDR1 DFQATT, CDR2 SNEGSKA (reference sequence). J gave up 1 base and V 0 bases, and 10 bases lay outside the gene matches. CDR3 residues: CSARDHFRTGLQETQYF. The DNA for the CDR3 is TGCAGTGCTAGAGATCATTTCCGGACAGGGCTCCAAGAGACCCAGTACTTC.

This clonotype was counted ten times or more. V gene TRBV2 combines with J gene TRBJ1-2; TRBD1 agrees at 8 bases. The V segment lost 3 bases and the J segment 7 bases; nucleotides outside the gene matches: 7. Germline V gives CDR1 SNHLY, CDR2 FYNNEI. CDR3 length: 14 amino acids. Written as DNA, the CDR3 is TGTGCCAGCAGTGAGACCGGGACAGGCGGTGGCTACACCTTC. Translation: CASSETGTGGGYTF.

This clonotype has a count of ten or more. The V gene is TRBV5-1, the J gene TRBJ1-5; D remains ambiguous. V dropped 0 bases and J dropped 2 bases, with 9 bases sitting between them. The CDR3 is 15 amino acids. Germline V gene data show CDR1 as SGHRS and CDR2 as YFSETQ. CDR3 amino acids: CASSLAGVGNQPQHF. The CDR3 coding sequence is TGCGCCAGCAGCTTGGCCGGAGTGGGCAATCAGCCCCAGCATTTT.

In its sample, this clonotype was seen many times. This chain joins TRBV4-1 and TRBJ2-7, with D possibly TRBD2 on 6 matching bases. V was trimmed by 4 bases and J by 5 bases, leaving 15 bases between them. This CDR3 comprises 14 residues. The germline V gene encodes CDR1 MGHRA and CDR2 YSYEKL. The CDR3 spells CASSPSPGRHEQYF. For the CDR3, the DNA is TGCGCCAGCAGCCCGTCCCCAGGGAGGCACGAGCAGTACTTC.

This clonotype was detected many times. V and J are TRBV7-3 and TRBJ2-5; D is perhaps TRBD2 (7 bases). V gave up 4 bases and J gave up 4 bases, with 13 bases separating them. The CDR3 spans 14 residues. Germline V gene data show CDR1 as SGHTA and CDR2 as FQGTGA. CDR3 coding DNA: TGTGCCAGCAGCTCGTGGGGGGGCCGAGAGACCCAGTACTTC. Amino acids: CASSSWGGRETQYF.

This rearrangement joins TRBV5-1 to TRBJ2-2; D is unresolved. In germline, CDR1 is SGHRS, CDR2 YFSETQ. This CDR3 has 15 amino acids. Trimming took off 0 bases at V and 3 bases at J, with 9 bases between the two ends. CDR3: CASSLGPADTGELFF. CDR3 in DNA: TGCGCCAGCAGCTTGGGGCCAGCCGACACCGGGGAGCTGTTTTTT.

This clonotype was detected many times. This sequence joins TRBV6-5 and TRBJ2-5; a possible D gene is TRBD2 (6 bases). Trimming shortened V by 6 bases and J by 6 bases, and 17 bases separated the two germline ends. Germline assignment: CDR1 MNHEY and CDR2 SVGAGI. CDR3 length equals 14 residues. The CDR3 DNA reads as TGTGCCAGCAGCCCTCAAGAACGGGGGAAGACCCAGTACTTC. Protein sequence: CASSPQERGKTQYF.

This clonotype was detected many times. The J gene is TRBJ1-1, the V gene TRBV5-1; the D gene is possibly TRBD1 (5 bases). Germline V lookup: CDR1 SGHRS, CDR2 YFSETQ. The CDR3 length is 14 residues. V gave up 5 bases and J gave up 3 bases, with 14 bases separating them. In DNA form, the CDR3 reads TGCGCCAGCAGTAGGGCGGTAGGGGACACTGAAGCTTTCTTT. This sequence encodes CASSRAVGDTEAFF.

In this sample, this clonotype turned up many times. The chain is built from TRBV6-5 and TRBJ1-2; TRBD1 is a possible D gene (5 bases). This CDR3 comprises 15 residues. The V and J ends lost 1 base and 1 base respectively, with 10 bases between them. Germline loops: CDR1 MNHEY, CDR2 SVGAGI. CDR3 sequence (DNA): TGTGCCAGCAGTTACTTAGGGGAAGATAACTATGGCTACACCTTC. Its translation: CASSYLGEDNYGYTF.

This clonotype was seen ten or more times. V gene TRBV12-3 or TRBV12-4 combines with J gene TRBJ2-6; D is undetermined. V gave up 5 bases and J gave up 2 bases, with 10 bases separating them. There are 15 residues in the CDR3. CDR3 protein: CASSDDLAGANVLTF. The CDR3 bases are TGTGCCAGCAGTGATGATTTAGCTGGGGCCAACGTCCTGACTTTC.

This clonotype has ten or more counts. V and J are TRBV7-3 and TRBJ2-7, with D perhaps matching TRBD1 (5 bases). Germline V lookup: CDR1 SGHTA, CDR2 FQGTGA. Trimming shortened V by 6 bases and J by 2 bases, and 14 bases separated the two germline ends. The CDR3 loop spans 14 amino acids. CDR3 in amino acids: CASSQGLGTYEQYF. The CDR3 bases are TGTGCCAGCAGTCAGGGATTGGGGACCTACGAGCAGTACTTC.

This clonotype occurred a few times. The chain has TRBV4-2 and TRBJ2-2, with TRBD1 matching over 10 bases. Germline assignment: CDR1 LGHNA and CDR2 YNFKEQ. CDR3 length: 18 amino acids. V lost 0 bases to trimming and J lost 4 bases; unmatched junction nucleotides: 8. DNA for the CDR3: TGTGCCAGCAGCCAAGAGGGGGGACAGGGGCCTTTCACCGGGGAGCTGTTTTTT. Its translation is CASSQEGGQGPFTGELFF.

This clonotype came up many times. This chain uses TRBV6-1 with TRBJ1-1; D not resolved. Germline CDR1 and CDR2: MNHNS and SASEGT. This CDR3 has 15 amino acids. Trimming shortened V by 3 bases and J by 3 bases, and 14 bases separated the two germline ends. The CDR3 loop reads CASSDLSRVDTEAFF. CDR3 in DNA: TGTGCCAGCAGTGACCTTTCCCGGGTGGACACTGAAGCTTTCTTT.

This clonotype has at least ten counts. The genes are TRBV4-1 and TRBJ1-2; D may be TRBD1 (6 bases). Germline V gene sequence: CDR1 MGHRA, CDR2 YSYEKL. This CDR3 is built from 14 residues. With 2 bases removed from V and 4 bases from J, the gap between germline ends came to 11 bases. This CDR3 reads CASSQPGTTYGYTF. The CDR3 bases are TGCGCCAGCAGCCAACCGGGGACAACCTATGGCTACACCTTC.

This clonotype was observed at least ten times. The rearrangement links TRBV6-5 to TRBJ1-2, with a weak D call TRBD1 (6 bases). Per the germline V gene, CDR1 is MNHEY and CDR2 is SVGAGI. Trimming took 7 bases from V and 6 from J, leaving 21 bases between them. This CDR3 region has 15 residues. CDR3 residues: CASTAGEQVSDGYTF. CDR3 in DNA: TGTGCCAGCACGGCAGGGGAACAGGTATCGGATGGCTACACCTTC.

This clonotype showed up just a few times. Since a much larger clone is just one base distant, this may be a read error. The genes are TRBV6-1 and TRBJ2-7; D possibly corresponds to TRBD2 (5 bases). Germline CDR1 is MNHNS and CDR2 is SASEGT. This CDR3 has 14 residues. As DNA, the CDR3 is TGTGCCAGCAGTGAACCGGGGATTCCCTACGAGCAGTGCTTC. Translated: CASSEPGIPYEQCF.

The rearrangement uses TRBV28 and TRBJ2-7, with D possibly matching TRBD2 (6 bases). The CDR3 totals 14 residues. V lost 4 bases and J 0 bases, leaving 10 bases between the germline ends. Germline V gives CDR1 MDHEN, CDR2 SYDVKM. This chain's CDR3 is CASSSHGSSYEQYF. The CDR3, as DNA: TGTGCCAGCAGTTCGCACGGGAGCTCCTACGAGCAGTACTTC.

This clonotype was counted between two and nine times. V and J are TRBV30 and TRBJ1-5, with D unresolved. V lost 0 bases and J lost 7, with 13 bases in between. Germline V lookup: CDR1 GTSNPN, CDR2 SVGIG (reference sequence). This CDR3 contains 14 residues. The DNA of the CDR3 is TGTGCCTGGAGTGTAAAGCTCTTCCGGCAGCCCCAGCATTTT. Its translation: CAWSVKLFRQPQHF.

This clonotype was counted many times. No conserved phenylalanine or tryptophan ends this CDR3, so it is likely a read error. The gene calls are TRBV28 and TRBJ2-7; the match to TRBD1 covers 7 bases. V was pared by 7 bases and J by 2 bases, with 8 bases of the junction left unmatched. Germline CDR1 reads MDHEN; CDR2 reads SYDVKM. This CDR3 contains 14 residues. The DNA of the CDR3 is TGTGCCAGCATCCGGTGGACAGGTACCTACGAGCAGTACCTC. Its translation is CASIRWTGTYEQYL.

This clonotype was seen at least ten times. The rearrangement joins TRBV19 to TRBJ1-5; 7 bases are shared with TRBD1. The CDR3 runs 15 residues. The germline CDR1 and CDR2 sequences are LNHDA and SQIVND (reference sequence). V was pared by 3 bases and J by 3 bases, with 5 bases of the junction left unmatched. The CDR3 nucleotides read TGTGCCAGTAGTATCTACAGGGGCCTCAATCAGCCCCAGCATTTT. Translated: CASSIYRGLNQPQHF.

This clonotype was seen at least ten times. This chain connects TRBV28 to TRBJ1-1; D might be TRBD1 (5 bases). Trimming took off 2 bases at V and 10 bases at J, with 17 bases between the two ends. The CDR3 contains 14 residues. Looked up from germline, CDR1 is MDHEN and CDR2 is SYDVKM. The CDR3 protein is CASSLVTQGGRAFF. CDR3 DNA sequence: TGTGCCAGCAGTTTAGTTACCCAGGGCGGGCGAGCTTTCTTT.

This clonotype occurred many times. The chain couples TRBV11-2 to TRBJ1-5, with D possibly TRBD1 on 6 matching bases. The V and J ends lost 1 base and 4 bases respectively, with 14 bases between them. Germline loops: CDR1 SGHAT, CDR2 FQNNGV. The CDR3 sequence is 16 residues long. CDR3 coding DNA: TGTGCCAGCAGCTTAGTCGGGGGCCCTATTAATCAGCCCCAGCATTTT. This encodes CASSLVGGPINQPQHF.

This clonotype has ten or more counts. The chain uses TRBV3-1 and TRBJ2-5; 7 bases are shared with TRBD2. The germline V gene encodes CDR1 LGHDT and CDR2 YNNKEL (reference sequence). This CDR3 comprises 14 residues. J lost 7 bases, V lost 3 bases, and 8 bases had no gene match. CDR3 bases: TGTGCCAGCAGCCATCGCCGGGACTATGGGACCCAGTACTTC. This codes for CASSHRRDYGTQYF.

At least ten counts were recorded for this clonotype. The genes are TRBV29-1 and TRBJ2-7, with D hard to call. The length of the CDR3 is 13 residues. The V gene lost 1 base and the J gene lost 6 bases, with 13 bases spanning the gap. Per the germline V gene, CDR1 is SQVTM and CDR2 is ANQGSEA. The CDR3 loop reads CSVEGGRAGEQYF. The DNA for the CDR3 is TGCAGCGTTGAAGGGGGTCGTGCAGGCGAGCAGTACTTC.

The sample holds many counts of this clonotype. The gene calls are TRBV28 and TRBJ2-2; tentative D call: TRBD1 (6 bases). Germline V gene lookup returns CDR1 MDHEN and CDR2 SYDVKM. The CDR3 consists of 15 residues. Trimming took 7 bases from V and 4 from J, leaving 16 bases between them. The CDR3 loop reads CASTSLDSVTGELFF. CDR3 DNA: TGTGCCAGCACCTCCTTGGACAGTGTCACCGGGGAGCTGTTTTTT. The full variable domain, with the rest looked up from reference TRBV28 and TRBJ2-2, is DVKVTQSSRYLVKRTGEKVFLECVQDMDHENMFWYRQDPGLGLRLIYFSYDVKMKEKGDIPEGYSVSREKKERFSLILESASTNQTSMYLCASTSLDSVTGELFFGEGSRLTVL.

In its sample, this clonotype was seen a few times. This chain connects TRBV20-1 to TRBJ1-1; no reliable D call. Per germline, CDR1 DFQATT and CDR2 SNEGSKA (reference sequence). V gave up 7 bases and J gave up 2 bases, with 14 bases separating them. The CDR3 has 13 residues. In DNA form, the CDR3 reads TGCAGTGTTCGGAGCGGGTTCAACACTGAAGCTTTCTTT. Protein product: CSVRSGFNTEAFF.